The clone carrying this T cell receptor beta chain has only a few counts. Its antigen is unknown. This entry comes from a study of molecular identifiers for immune sequencing clone quantification. Study details: Split five ways in replicates, RNA from around 20,000 or 99,000 naive CD8 cells had four portions sequenced.

TCRdb independently ran MiXCR on the PCR reads; one entry per CDR3 protein. The repertoire holds under 350,000 distinct CDR3 sequences, with 24% as singletons. The CDR3 is made up of 13 amino acids. Per germline, CDR1 LNHDA and CDR2 SQIVND (reference sequence). V was pared by 6 bases and J by 5 bases, with 14 bases between. Naive CD8 libraries came from around 20,000 to 990,000 sorted cells with 10%, 30% or 50% RNA. A CD8+CD4-CCR7+CD45RA+ gate was used to sort naive CD8 T cells. Findings and caveats of the study: Under 1% of molecules in naive cells, but over 98% of effector molecules, belonged to clones above 20 RNA copies.

Sequenced sample: naive CD8+ T cells from blood, with Jurkat cell RNA spiked in. Noted subset: FACS-sorted CD8+CD4-CCR7+CD45RA+ naive T cells. The receptor comes from a human donor in good health. Some libraries in this study had Jurkat cell RNA spiked in. The V call is TRBV19, the J call TRBJ2-7, with D possibly being TRBD1 or TRBD2 (5 bases each). This CDR3 reads CASSFSGDHEQYF. CDR3 DNA sequence: TGTGCCAGTAGCTTTTCCGGGGACCACGAGCAGTACTTC.